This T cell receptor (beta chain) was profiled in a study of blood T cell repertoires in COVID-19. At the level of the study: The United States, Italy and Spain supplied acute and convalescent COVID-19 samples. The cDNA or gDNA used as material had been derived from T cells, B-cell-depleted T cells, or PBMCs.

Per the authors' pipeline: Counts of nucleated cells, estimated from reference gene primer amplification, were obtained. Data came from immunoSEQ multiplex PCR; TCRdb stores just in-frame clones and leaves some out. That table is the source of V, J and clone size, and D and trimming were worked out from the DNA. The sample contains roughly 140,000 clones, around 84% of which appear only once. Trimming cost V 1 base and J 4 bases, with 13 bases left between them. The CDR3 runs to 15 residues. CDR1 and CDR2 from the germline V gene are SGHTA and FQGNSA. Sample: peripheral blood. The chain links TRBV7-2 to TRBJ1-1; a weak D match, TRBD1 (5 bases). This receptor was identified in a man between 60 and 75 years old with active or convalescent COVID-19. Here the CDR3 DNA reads TGTGCCAGCAGCTTAGAAGGAGGGGCCCCCACTGAAGCTTTCTTT. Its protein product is CASSLEGGAPTEAFF.